The next 31 T cell receptor beta chains were all read from a single sample in a study of T cell responses to AZD1222 COVID-19 vaccine. Repertoires were generated with immunoSEQ multiplex PCR, while TCRdb's copy carries only in-frame clones and drops some. This sample has roughly 100,000 clones, with more than 70% found just once. The source was peripheral blood, collected on day 0 of AZD1222 vaccination. The origin of the receptors is an adult in good health.

The gene calls are TRBV29-1 and TRBJ1-2; D not resolved. The CDR3 contains 13 residues. Per germline, CDR1 SQVTM and CDR2 ANQGSEA. The germline V and J ends were trimmed by 5 bases and 3 bases, with 13 bases remaining between them. The chain's CDR3 is CSVSLVADYGYTF. The CDR3 DNA sequence: TGCAGCGTTTCACTTGTTGCGGACTATGGCTACACCTTC.

This chain joins TRBV6-5 and TRBJ2-7; 11 nucleotides line up with TRBD2. V shed 2 bases and J 1 base; nucleotides not matched to a gene: 4. The CDR3 contains 16 residues. Germline V CDR1 and CDR2: MNHEY, SVGAGI. CDR3 residues: CASSYSLAGGSYEQYF. The CDR3 DNA sequence: TGTGCCAGCAGTTACAGCCTAGCGGGAGGTTCCTACGAGCAGTACTTC.

There are a few counts of this clone. This rearrangement joins TRBV18 to TRBJ2-3, with 7 bases lining up with TRBD1. The CDR3 runs to 16 residues. Germline V gene sequence: CDR1 KGHSH, CDR2 LQKENI. V shed 0 bases and J 3 bases; nucleotides not matched to a gene: 6. CDR3 bases: TGTGCCAGCTCACCACCATCAGGGGGTCTAACAGATACGCAGTATTTT. Translation: CASSPPSGGLTDTQYF.

This chain joins TRBV28 and TRBJ1-1; D gene unclear. CDR3 size: 14 residues. V lost 5 bases, J lost 1 base, and 11 bases lay in between. Germline assignment: CDR1 MDHEN and CDR2 SYDVKM. CDR3 in amino acids: CASSPQGRNTEAFF. The CDR3 DNA follows: TGTGCCAGCAGTCCCCAAGGGAGGAACACTGAAGCTTTCTTT.

The chain employs TRBV7-6 and TRBJ2-3, with D unresolved. The CDR3 contains 16 residues. V was pared by 0 bases and J by 3 bases, with 13 bases between. CDR1 and CDR2 (germline): SGHVS, FNYEAQ. CDR3 DNA: TGTGCCAGCAGCTTAGCACCACTCCCTACTACAGATACGCAGTATTTT. Protein product: CASSLAPLPTTDTQYF.

With respect to this clone: Other nucleotide sequences in the sample specify the same CDR3. The rearrangement links TRBV5-4 to TRBJ2-1; 8 nucleotides agree with TRBD2. Germline V gene sequence: CDR1 SGHNT, CDR2 YYREEE (reference sequence). The CDR3 is made up of 15 amino acids. The V and J ends lost 0 bases and 4 bases, in that order; junction bases with no gene match: 3. The CDR3 region has the DNA TGTGCCAGCAGCTTGGGAACTAGCGGTTACAATGAGCAGTTCTTC. The encoded protein is CASSLGTSGYNEQFF.

V gene TRBV25-1 combines with J gene TRBJ1-5, with D unresolved. The germline V and J ends were trimmed by 3 bases and 0 bases, with 9 bases remaining between them. Germline V gives CDR1 MGHDK, CDR2 SYGVNS. The CDR3 loop spans 15 amino acids. The CDR3 DNA reads as TGTGCCAGCAGTGATGGAAGGGTTAGCAATCAGCCCCAGCATTTT. It encodes CASSDGRVSNQPQHF. The full variable domain, rest sourced from reference TRBV25-1 and TRBJ1-5, is EADIYQTPRYLVIGTGKKITLECSQTMGHDKMYWYQQDPGMELHLIHYSYGVNSTEKGDLSSESTVSRIRTEHFPLTLESARPSHTSQYLCASSDGRVSNQPQHFGDGTRLSIL.

This sequence joins TRBV24-1 and TRBJ1-2; TRBD1 agrees at 7 bases. Germline V gives CDR1 KGHDR, CDR2 SFDVKD. V dropped 10 bases and J dropped 7; count of bases not matched to a gene: 8. The CDR3 runs to 12 residues. The CDR3 sequence: CATADRDAGYTF. The CDR3 nucleotides are TGTGCCACGGCTGACAGGGACGCTGGCTACACCTTC.

This chain connects TRBV29-1 to TRBJ2-7, with 7 bases matching TRBD2. The ends lost 5 bases at V and 6 bases at J; junction bases unmatched: 4. This CDR3 has 11 amino acids. Germline values: CDR1 SQVTM, CDR2 ANQGSEA. CDR3 nucleotides: TGCAGCGTTTCGGGCGGGAGCGAGCAGTACTTC. This sequence encodes CSVSGGSEQYF.

This clone occurred once. V gene TRBV19 combines with J gene TRBJ1-6; the D is unclear. V shed 5 bases and J shed 6 bases, with 8 bases lying between them. Per the germline V gene, CDR1 is LNHDA and CDR2 is SQIVND (reference sequence). CDR3 length: 13 residues. The CDR3 region has the DNA TGTGCCAGTAGTGAGCAGTCTAATTCACCCCTCCACTTT. Translating it yields CASSEQSNSPLHF.

The chain joins TRBV7-6 to TRBJ2-7; the match to TRBD2 covers 8 bases. Trimming removed 5 bases from V and 5 bases from J; junction bases left unmatched: 14. Germline V CDR1 and CDR2: SGHVS, FNYEAQ. The CDR3 consists of 16 residues. In DNA, the CDR3 is TGTGCCAGCAGCATCACGTCGGGCGGGAGGATCGACGAGCAGTACTTC. Protein product: CASSITSGGRIDEQYF.

CDR3 DNA: TGTGCCAGCAGCCAGGACTCTCCCGGGGAGCTGTTTTTT. It specifies CASSQDSPGELFF. The V gene is TRBV2, the J gene TRBJ2-2; TRBD2 might be the D (5 bases). CDR3 length: 13 amino acids. The germline CDR1 and CDR2 sequences are SNHLY and FYNNEI. Trimming pared 6 bases from V and 6 bases from J, leaving 11 bases between.

The CDR3 loop reads CASSPYIETGEDEQFF. CDR3 in DNA: TGTGCCAGCAGCCCGTACATAGAGACAGGGGAAGACGAGCAGTTCTTC. V gene TRBV5-4 combines with J gene TRBJ2-1, with 8 nucleotides matching TRBD1. The length of the CDR3 is 16 residues. Germline CDR1 reads SGHNT; CDR2 reads YYREEE (reference sequence). Losses at the gene ends were 4 bases for V and 10 bases for J; bases not matched to a gene: 16.

This clone appeared once. The chain couples TRBV6-5 to TRBJ1-5; D is unresolved. Looked up from germline, CDR1 is MNHEY and CDR2 is SVGAGI. Trimming took off 5 bases at V and 4 bases at J, with 9 bases between the two ends. The CDR3 covers 13 residues. CDR3 amino acids: CASSHGINQPQHF. The CDR3 DNA follows: TGTGCCAGCAGTCACGGAATAAATCAGCCCCAGCATTTT.

This CDR3 is CASSLGQSEQYF. CDR3 bases: TGTGCCAGCAGCTTGGGACAGTCGGAGCAGTACTTC. The chain links TRBV5-4 to TRBJ2-7, with a tentative D call TRBD1 (5 bases). Germline lookup yields CDR1 SGHNT and CDR2 YYREEE (reference sequence). V was clipped by 0 bases and J by 7 bases, with 8 bases between them. The CDR3 runs 12 residues. Full variable domain (outside the CDR3, taken from reference TRBV5-4 and TRBJ2-7): ETGVTQSPTHLIKTRGQQVTLRCSSQSGHNTVSWYQQALGQGPQFIFQYYREEENGRGNFPPRFSGLQFPNYSSELNVNALELDDSALYLCASSLGQSEQYFGPGTRLTVT.

The V gene is TRBV7-9, the J gene TRBJ1-5; 10 positions match TRBD1. Germline V gene data show CDR1 as SEHNR and CDR2 as FQNEAQ (reference sequence). J gave up 0 bases and V 5 bases, and 7 bases lay outside the gene matches. CDR3 length: 17 residues. The CDR3 is CASSPGTGATSNQPQHF. The CDR3 nucleotides are TGTGCCAGCAGCCCTGGGACAGGGGCGACTAGCAATCAGCCCCAGCATTTT.

The V and J genes are TRBV11-2 and TRBJ1-1, with D hard to call. The germline CDR1 and CDR2 sequences are SGHAT and FQNNGV. Trimming shortened V by 0 bases and J by 3 bases, and 14 bases separated the two germline ends. CDR3 length equals 16 residues. The DNA of the CDR3 is TGTGCCAGCAGCTTAGACTCTGCGGGGTCCTACACTGAAGCTTTCTTT. It specifies CASSLDSAGSYTEAFF.

The V and J genes are TRBV2 and TRBJ1-2; D perhaps matches TRBD1 (6 bases). Germline CDR1 is SNHLY and CDR2 is FYNNEI. V lost 5 bases, J lost 8 bases, and 18 bases lay in between. The CDR3 is made up of 14 amino acids. The CDR3, as DNA: TGTGCCAGCAGTAATATCCCGACAGGCCCGGGCTACACCTTC. Protein product: CASSNIPTGPGYTF.

The chain has TRBV2 and TRBJ2-2; D not certain. Germline CDR1 and CDR2: SNHLY and FYNNEI. Trimming removed 6 bases at V and 4 bases at J, with 12 bases between. The CDR3 consists of 14 residues. In DNA form, the CDR3 reads TGTGCCAGCAGCCCATCTTCGACCACCGGGGAGCTGTTTTTT. This sequence encodes CASSPSSTTGELFF.

This chain links TRBV5-1 with TRBJ2-5; weak D call: TRBD1 (6 bases). Germline loops: CDR1 SGHRS, CDR2 YFSETQ. This CDR3 is 14 amino acids long. V lost 2 bases, J lost 2 bases, and 10 bases lay in between. This CDR3 reads CASSFLDRQETQYF. For the CDR3, the DNA is TGCGCCAGCAGCTTTTTGGACAGACAAGAGACCCAGTACTTC.

The chain joins TRBV6-5 to TRBJ2-1; 8 bases align to TRBD2. After removal of 7 bases from V and 4 bases from J, the junction contained 9 bases not matched to a gene. CDR3 size: 15 residues. Germline V lookup: CDR1 MNHEY, CDR2 SVGAGI. CDR3 protein: CASTSDSGIYNEQFF. The CDR3 nucleotides are TGTGCCAGCACCTCCGATAGCGGGATTTACAATGAGCAGTTCTTC.

V is TRBV11-2 and J is TRBJ2-1; 7 positions agree with TRBD2. With 3 bases clipped from V and 4 bases from J, the junction kept 6 bases outside the gene matches. This CDR3 has 15 residues. Per the germline V gene, CDR1 is SGHAT and CDR2 is FQNNGV. Here the CDR3 reads CASSLASSGYNEQFF. For the CDR3, the DNA is TGTGCCAGCAGCTTGGCTTCTAGCGGATACAATGAGCAGTTCTTC.

This clone appeared a single time. The rearrangement uses TRBV11-2 and TRBJ2-7; the match to TRBD2 covers 12 bases. There are 15 residues in the CDR3. J gave up 2 bases and V 1 base, and 0 bases lay outside the gene matches. CDR1 and CDR2 from the germline V gene are SGHAT and FQNNGV. This CDR3 is CASSLGLAGAYEQYF. Here the CDR3 DNA reads TGTGCCAGCAGCTTAGGACTAGCGGGAGCCTACGAGCAGTACTTC.

In this sample, this clone turned up once. This chain joins TRBV5-1 and TRBJ2-1, with D possibly TRBD1 on 6 matching bases. Trimming took 6 bases from V and 5 from J, leaving 12 bases between them. The CDR3 sequence is 13 residues long. The V gene's germline CDR1 is SGHRS and CDR2 YFSETQ. The CDR3 nucleotides are TGCGCCAGCATCTCGACAGGCCACAATGAGCAGTTCTTC. Protein: CASISTGHNEQFF.

The rearrangement uses TRBV27 and TRBJ2-3, with 7 bases identical to TRBD2. V was pared by 5 bases and J by 1 base, with 6 bases of the junction left unmatched. There are 15 residues in the CDR3. Germline CDR1 MNHEY, CDR2 SMNVEV (reference sequence). CDR3 sequence: CASSPFAGGTDTQYF. In DNA, the CDR3 is TGTGCCAGCAGTCCTTTCGCGGGAGGCACAGATACGCAGTATTTT.

The chain recombines TRBV19 with TRBJ2-5, with 8 bases that match TRBD1. This CDR3 comprises 15 residues. Germline trimming cut 4 bases from V and 6 bases from J; bases unmatched to any gene: 10. Germline values: CDR1 LNHDA, CDR2 SQIVND (reference sequence). CDR3 nucleotides: TGTGCCAGTAGTAACGGACAGGGTAGAGTGCAGACCCAGTACTTC. This codes for CASSNGQGRVQTQYF.

The V call is TRBV9, the J call TRBJ1-4; D is unclear. Trimming pared 2 bases from V and 6 bases from J, leaving 29 bases between. The CDR3 extends over 20 amino acids. CDR1 is SGDLS, CDR2 YYNGEE, per germline. The DNA of the CDR3 is TGTGCCAGCAGCGTCCAGCCGGGAATGCCCCCCTTCGGCACATATGAAAAACTGTTTTTT. Protein product: CASSVQPGMPPFGTYEKLFF.

The chain employs TRBV28 and TRBJ1-6; D perhaps matches TRBD1 (6 bases). V lost 2 bases and J 3 bases, leaving 8 bases between the germline ends. This CDR3 has 15 residues. The germline V gene encodes CDR1 MDHEN and CDR2 SYDVKM. The chain's CDR3 is CASSLGGSYNSPLHF. The CDR3 DNA sequence: TGTGCCAGCAGTTTAGGGGGCAGCTATAATTCACCCCTCCACTTT.

This chain uses TRBV9 with TRBJ2-5; D may be TRBD1 or TRBD2 (5 bases each). V shed 3 bases and J shed 5 bases, with 11 bases lying between them. The CDR3 consists of 13 residues. CDR1 is SGDLS and CDR2 is YYNGEE in the germline V gene. The CDR3 protein is CASSAGSFETQYF. The CDR3 DNA reads TGTGCCAGCAGCGCAGGGAGTTTCGAGACCCAGTACTTC.

The J gene is TRBJ2-5, the V gene TRBV24-1; 9 bases are shared with TRBD1. Germline V gene lookup returns CDR1 KGHDR and CDR2 SFDVKD. The CDR3 is 13 residues long. The V gene end was trimmed by 7 bases and the J gene end by 5 bases; junction bases not matched to a gene: 4. The CDR3 DNA is TGTGCCACCAGGCGGACAGGGGCTGAGACCCAGTACTTC. Translating gives CATRRTGAETQYF.

V and J are TRBV7-3 and TRBJ2-2; D uncertain. Germline assignment: CDR1 SGHTA and CDR2 FQGTGA. The ends were cut back, 4 bases at V and 6 bases at J, with 9 bases in the middle. The CDR3 sequence is 13 residues long. The CDR3 region has the DNA TGTGCCAGCAGCTCGAGGCATTCCGGGGAGCTGTTTTTT. Its protein is CASSSRHSGELFF.